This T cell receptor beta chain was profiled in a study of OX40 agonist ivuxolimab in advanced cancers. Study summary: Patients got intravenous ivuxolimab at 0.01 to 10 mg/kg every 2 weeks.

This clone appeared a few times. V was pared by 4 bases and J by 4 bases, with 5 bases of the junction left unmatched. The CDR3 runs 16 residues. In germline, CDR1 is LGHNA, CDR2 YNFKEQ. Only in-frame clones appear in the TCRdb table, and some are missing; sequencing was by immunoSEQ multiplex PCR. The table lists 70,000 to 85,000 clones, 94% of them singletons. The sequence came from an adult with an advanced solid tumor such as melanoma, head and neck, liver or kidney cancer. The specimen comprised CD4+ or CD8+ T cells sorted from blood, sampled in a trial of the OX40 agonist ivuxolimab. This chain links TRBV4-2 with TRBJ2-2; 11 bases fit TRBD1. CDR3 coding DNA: TGTGCCAGCAGCCTTGAAGGGACAGGGGGCACCGGGGAGCTGTTTTTT. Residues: CASSLEGTGGTGELFF.